This T cell receptor beta chain was recorded in a study of T cell responses to AZD1222 COVID-19 vaccine (TCRdb year 2021). With regard to the full study: TCR sequencing covered 230 or so trial participants: about 210 given two doses of AZD1222 and approximately 26 given two doses of MenACWY control vaccine. Trial participants were enrolled by age into 18-55, 56-69 and 70-plus year subgroups, with around 150, 28 and 57 TCR-sequenced participants respectively. Paper-wide results and their limitations: Conclusions about previously exposed vaccinees are limited because only a handful of AZD1222 recipients were SARS-CoV-2 seropositive at baseline. The 56-69-year group was small, and its depth increase did not reach significance, likely because of low power. Vaccine-associated CD4 TCRs spanned the whole spike protein, with dominant responses in regions 160-218 and 743-854. Participants were mostly white British and included more females than males, and it was suggested by the authors that clonal diversity may have been underestimated. Reportedly, close to half of the unique spike-specific TCRs recognized epitopes lying outside the regions that are mutated in the B.1.351 and B.1.1.7 variants. Spike-specific TCR breadth and depth rose significantly after two AZD1222 doses compared with day 0 and with MenACWY recipients. No day 14 peak-response samples were available, so repertoires were characterized only after the peak T cell response.

On this clone itself: Its antigen has not been determined. Base qualities were left out, and no much larger clone turns up one base away.

The CDR3 regions of human TCRbeta chains were analyzed by immunosequencing. Concerning the study's data processing: Repertoire TCRs were matched against a reference library of SARS-CoV-2-specific TCRs generated with the MIRA antigen-specificity platform. Breadth meant the fraction of unique TCRs that were SARS-CoV-2-associated, whereas depth meant the fraction of total T cells that were SARS-CoV-2-associated. Using the MIRA data, each spike-specific TCR was mapped to the spike region that the TCR reacts to and placed in a CD4 or CD8 class. Log10-transformed breadth and depth values were compared by one-way ANOVA with Sidak's multiple comparisons tests. The clones in this table, taken by TCRdb from immuneACCESS, are in-frame only. Not every clone is retained; where verified, under half of the shortfall comes from an unresolved V gene, and the cause of the rest is unknown. The D gene and trimming were derived from the DNA, and the V and J assignments and clone size from that table. This sample has about 270,000 clones in its table, and 90% to 95% of those were observed once. The ten largest clones take up approximately 0.52% of the sample.

According to the germline V gene, CDR1 reads MGHRA and CDR2 reads YSYEKL. V is cut back by 3 bases and J by 4 bases, with 2 bases in the junction unmatched. The CDR3 covers 14 residues, taking in both the cysteine and the phenylalanine. Of all the DNA, just the CDR3 is kept, 42 bases in frame from base 1. Explained via the paper, the time point label denotes: about 28 days (+/-7) after the second vaccine dose. AZD1222 recipients given second doses at about 4 weeks or at about 12 weeks were pooled, since spike-specific TCR depth and breadth were not found to differ between the two schedules. Vaccinee samples were obtained from the UK trials COV001 and COV002, which included a single-blind randomized controlled phase 2/3 trial of AZD1222 (ChAdOx1 nCoV-19) in healthy adults. For TCRbeta chain sequencing, PBMC samples from trial participants were taken at day 0 and at day 28 after the second dose.

The source was peripheral blood, collected 28 days after the second AZD1222 dose. This receptor was obtained from an adult who received the AZD1222 COVID-19 vaccine. The chain is encoded by TRBV4-1 joined to TRBJ2-5; TRBD2 fits 10 bases in the junction. The sequenced DNA: TGCGCCAGCAGCCAGCTAGCGGGGGTAGAGACCCAGTACTTC. Its product reads: CASSQLAGVETQYF.